Included here is one TCR beta chain sequence, with context. Its specificity is unknown. The investigators split CD4+ cells into a CD45RA+ naive subset and a CD45RA-negative memory subset. Germline V gene data show CDR1 as SGHRS and CDR2 as YFSETQ. The V gene lost 1 base and the J gene lost 0 bases, with 20 bases spanning the gap. The CDR3 is 18 residues long. Per the original data handling: Without quality scores, immunoSEQ junctional reads could not be filtered like full-length reads. Clones were sequenced by immunoSEQ multiplex PCR, and TCRdb holds only the in-frame ones, with some missing. V, J and clone size are those of that table, while D and trimming were read from the DNA. The sample includes about 1 million clones, 65% to 75% of them seen just once. This sample is drawn from a study of shared clonotypes between healthy human individuals. Study results and limitations: It was only blood that was sampled, and tissue repertoires likely differ. Richness estimates generally favored naive over memory subsets.

This clonotype was sampled from a man younger than 30 in good health. The sample consisted of memory CD4+ T cells sorted from blood. Subset noted: CD45RA-negative fraction. The rearrangement uses TRBV5-1 and TRBJ2-7; D gene ambiguous. The CDR3 DNA reads TGCGCCAGCAGCTTGTTGCCCCCGCTGGGTCAAAGCTCCTACGAGCAGTACTTC. Amino acids: CASSLLPPLGQSSYEQYF.